This T cell receptor (beta chain) was captured by sequencing in a study of long-term antiretroviral therapy in people with HIV. On this clone: Its specificity is not known.

Study findings and constraints: Comparison with controls showed narrower CDR3 length ranges in HIV repertoires. Clonotypes expanded prior to ART showed repertoire dominance at all sampled time points.

There are 11 residues in the CDR3. V was cut by 2 bases and J by 5 bases, with 4 bases left in between. The germline V gene has CDR1 SNHLY and CDR2 FYNNEI. Sequencing used immunoSEQ v3.0 at survey level. Data came from immunoSEQ multiplex PCR; TCRdb stores just in-frame clones and leaves some out. The data show about 24,000 clones, under 90% seen once. For each donor, at least one pre-ART and at least two post-ART PBMC samples were available. This TCR was recovered from a woman between 18 and 29 years old with HIV. This chain connects TRBV2 to TRBJ2-7; D is unclear. The sample in question was unsorted PBMCs, obtained at the start of antiretroviral therapy, before treatment. The CDR3 coding sequence is TGTGCCAGCAGTGAATATAACGAGCAGTACTTC. Translation: CASSEYNEQYF.